The text below deals with one TCR beta chain. Germline CDR1 reads MGHRA; CDR2 reads YSYEKL. There are 15 residues in the CDR3. V dropped 0 bases and J dropped 1 base, with 9 bases sitting between them. TCRdb reprocessed the reads with MiXCR, giving one entry per CDR3 protein. The sample lists a few hundred thousand distinct CDR3 sequences; 15% to 20% were seen once. This sample was taken from a study of T cell repertoires in cytomegalovirus infection. The chain recombines TRBV4-1 with TRBJ1-1; no reliable D call. This TCR derives from a human donor in good health (CMV status not recorded). Some clones in this sample may be carry-over from other donors' samples. Sequenced: PBMCs. The CDR3 spells CASSQEPGPNTEAFF. The CDR3 DNA sequence: TGCGCCAGCAGCCAAGAACCAGGACCGAACACTGAAGCTTTCTTT.